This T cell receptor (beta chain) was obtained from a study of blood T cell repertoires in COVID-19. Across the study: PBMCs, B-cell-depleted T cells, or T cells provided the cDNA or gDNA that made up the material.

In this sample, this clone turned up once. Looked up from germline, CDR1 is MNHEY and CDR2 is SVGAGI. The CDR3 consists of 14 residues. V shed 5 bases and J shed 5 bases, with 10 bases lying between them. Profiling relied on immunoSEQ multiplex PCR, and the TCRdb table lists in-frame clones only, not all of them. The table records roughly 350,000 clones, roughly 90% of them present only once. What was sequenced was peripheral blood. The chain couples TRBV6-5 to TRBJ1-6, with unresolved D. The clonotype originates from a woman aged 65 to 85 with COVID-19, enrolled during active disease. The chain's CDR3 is CASSKTENNSPLHF. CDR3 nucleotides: TGTGCCAGCAGTAAAACAGAGAATAATTCACCCCTCCACTTT.